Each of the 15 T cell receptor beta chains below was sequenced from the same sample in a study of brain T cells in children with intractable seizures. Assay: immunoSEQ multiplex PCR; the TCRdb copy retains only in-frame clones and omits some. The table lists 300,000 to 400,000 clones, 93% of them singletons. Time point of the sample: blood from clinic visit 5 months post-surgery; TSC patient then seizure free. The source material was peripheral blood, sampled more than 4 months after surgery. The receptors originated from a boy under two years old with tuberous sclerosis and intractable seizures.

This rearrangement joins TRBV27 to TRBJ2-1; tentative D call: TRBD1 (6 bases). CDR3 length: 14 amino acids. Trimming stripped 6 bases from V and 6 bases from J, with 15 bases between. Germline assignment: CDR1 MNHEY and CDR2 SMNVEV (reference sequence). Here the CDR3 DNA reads TGTGCCAGCAGAACGGGACACTTTTCCAATGAGCAGTTCTTC. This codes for CASRTGHFSNEQFF.

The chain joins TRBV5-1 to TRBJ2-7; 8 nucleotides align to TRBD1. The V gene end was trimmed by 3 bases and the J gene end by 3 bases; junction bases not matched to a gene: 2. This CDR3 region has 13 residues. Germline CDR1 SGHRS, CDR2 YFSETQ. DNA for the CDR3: TGCGCCAGCAGCTATGGACAGGGCTACGAGCAGTACTTC. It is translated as CASSYGQGYEQYF.

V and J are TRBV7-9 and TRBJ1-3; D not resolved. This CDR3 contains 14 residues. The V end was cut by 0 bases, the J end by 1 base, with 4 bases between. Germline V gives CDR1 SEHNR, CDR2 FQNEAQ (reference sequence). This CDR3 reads CASSLAESGNTIYF. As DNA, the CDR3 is TGTGCCAGCAGCTTAGCGGAATCTGGAAACACCATATATTTT.

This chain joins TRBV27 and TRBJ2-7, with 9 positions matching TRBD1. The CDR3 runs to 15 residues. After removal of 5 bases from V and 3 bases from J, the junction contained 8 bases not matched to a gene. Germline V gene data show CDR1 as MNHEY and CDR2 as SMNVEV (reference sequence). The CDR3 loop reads CASSPWDRVLYEQYF. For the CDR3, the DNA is TGTGCCAGCAGTCCCTGGGACAGGGTCCTCTACGAGCAGTACTTC.

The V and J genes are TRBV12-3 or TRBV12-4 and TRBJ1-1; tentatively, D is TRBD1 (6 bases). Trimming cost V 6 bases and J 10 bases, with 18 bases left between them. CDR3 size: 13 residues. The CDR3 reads CASSRGTSSVAFF. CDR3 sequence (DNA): TGTGCCAGCAGCCGCGGGACAAGCTCTGTAGCTTTCTTT.

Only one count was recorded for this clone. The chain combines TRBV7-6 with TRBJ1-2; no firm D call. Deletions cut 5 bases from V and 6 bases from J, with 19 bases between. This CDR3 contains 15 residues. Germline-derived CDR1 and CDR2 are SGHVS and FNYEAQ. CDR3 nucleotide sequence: TGTGCCAGCAGCAACGGGCGGACGGGCCCCCATGGCTACACCTTC. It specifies CASSNGRTGPHGYTF.

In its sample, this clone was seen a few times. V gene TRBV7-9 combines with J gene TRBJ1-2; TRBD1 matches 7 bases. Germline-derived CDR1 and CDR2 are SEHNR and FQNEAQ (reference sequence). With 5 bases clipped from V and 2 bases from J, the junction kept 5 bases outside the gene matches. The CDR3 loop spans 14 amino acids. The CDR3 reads CASSPGDRNYGYTF. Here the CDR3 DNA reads TGTGCCAGCAGCCCCGGGGACAGAAACTATGGCTACACCTTC. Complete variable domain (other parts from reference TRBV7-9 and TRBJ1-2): DTGVSQNPRHKITKRGQNVTFRCDPISEHNRLYWYRQTLGQGPEFLTYFQNEAQLEKSRLLSDRFSAERPKGSFSTLEIQRTEQGDSAMYLCASSPGDRNYGYTFGSGTRLTVV.

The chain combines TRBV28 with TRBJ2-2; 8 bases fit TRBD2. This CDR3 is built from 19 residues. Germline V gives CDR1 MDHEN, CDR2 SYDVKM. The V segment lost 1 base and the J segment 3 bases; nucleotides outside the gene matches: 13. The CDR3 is CASSLFRLVAGPDTGELFF. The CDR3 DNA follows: TGTGCCAGCAGTTTATTTCGTTTGGTAGCGGGACCCGACACCGGGGAGCTGTTTTTT.

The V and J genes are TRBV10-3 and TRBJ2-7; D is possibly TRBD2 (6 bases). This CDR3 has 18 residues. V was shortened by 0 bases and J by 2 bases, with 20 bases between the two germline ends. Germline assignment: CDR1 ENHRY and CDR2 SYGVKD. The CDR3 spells CAISESSSGDTPTYEQYF. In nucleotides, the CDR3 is TGTGCCATCAGTGAGTCAAGTAGCGGAGATACTCCGACCTACGAGCAGTACTTC.

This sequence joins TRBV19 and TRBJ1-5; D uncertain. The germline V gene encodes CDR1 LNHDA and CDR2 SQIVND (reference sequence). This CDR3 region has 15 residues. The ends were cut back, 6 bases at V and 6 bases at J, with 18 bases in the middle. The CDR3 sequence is CASSTRMSFGQPQHF. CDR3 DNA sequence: TGTGCCAGTAGCACCAGGATGAGTTTTGGTCAGCCCCAGCATTTT.

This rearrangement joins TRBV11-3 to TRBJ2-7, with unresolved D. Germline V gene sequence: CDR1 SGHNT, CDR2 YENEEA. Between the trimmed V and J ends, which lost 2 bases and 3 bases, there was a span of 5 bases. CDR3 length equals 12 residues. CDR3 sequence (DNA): TGTGCCAGCAGCTTATCGATCTACGAGCAGTACTTC. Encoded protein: CASSLSIYEQYF.

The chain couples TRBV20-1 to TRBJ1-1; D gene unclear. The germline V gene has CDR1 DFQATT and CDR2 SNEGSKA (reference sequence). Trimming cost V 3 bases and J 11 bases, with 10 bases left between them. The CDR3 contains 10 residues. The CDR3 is CSASVPQAFF. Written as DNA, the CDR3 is TGCAGTGCTAGCGTGCCTCAGGCTTTCTTT.

The CDR3 coding sequence is TGTGCCAGCCCCCCCGTGGGACGGAACACTGAAGCTTTCTTT. This translates into CASPPVGRNTEAFF. The chain uses TRBV19 and TRBJ1-1; tentatively, D is TRBD1 (5 bases). This CDR3 has 14 residues. Per the germline V gene, CDR1 is LNHDA and CDR2 is SQIVND (reference sequence). V was cut by 9 bases and J by 1 base, with 15 bases left in between.

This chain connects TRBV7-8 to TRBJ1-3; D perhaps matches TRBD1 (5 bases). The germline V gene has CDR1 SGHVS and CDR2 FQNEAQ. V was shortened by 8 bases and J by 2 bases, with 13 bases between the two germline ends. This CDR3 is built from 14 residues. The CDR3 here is CASGPSGPGNTIYF. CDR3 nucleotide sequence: TGTGCCAGCGGCCCCTCGGGGCCTGGAAACACCATATATTTT.

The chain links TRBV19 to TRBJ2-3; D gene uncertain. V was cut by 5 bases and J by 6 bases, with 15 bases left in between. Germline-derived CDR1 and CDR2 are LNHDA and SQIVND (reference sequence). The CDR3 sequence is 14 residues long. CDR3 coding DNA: TGTGCCAGTAGTTCAAGCCAGGATGCGGATACGCAGTATTTT. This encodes CASSSSQDADTQYF.